The rows below give T cell receptor beta chains drawn from one sample of a study of Tregs in tolerant kidney transplant recipients. The assay was immunoSEQ multiplex PCR, and TCRdb's table has in-frame clones only and misses some. The table has 50,000 to 55,000 clones, approximately 91% seen once. Sequenced material: CD8+ T cells from blood (PBMCs), taken 24 months after the transplant. The source is a human patient who received a combined kidney and bone marrow transplant. Some T cells could come from the graft donor. The conserved cysteine and the conserved F or W are not part of the CDR3 here. Fields, in order: CDR3 protein, V gene, J gene.

CDR3 protein: ASSLAGHPRVEQF
V gene: TRBV11-2
J gene: TRBJ2-1

CDR3 protein: ASSIPTGGNEKLF
V gene: TRBV5-5
J gene: TRBJ1-4

CDR3 protein: ASSLAPGQGNERF
V gene: TRBV7-6
J gene: TRBJ2-1

CDR3 protein: ASSEGTGAQPQH
V gene: TRBV6-5
J gene: TRBJ1-5

CDR3 protein: ASSSAGRGSNEQF
V gene: TRBV7-9
J gene: TRBJ2-1

CDR3 protein: ASSPQLAPYNEQF
V gene: TRBV14
J gene: TRBJ2-1

CDR3 protein: ARSLETVMSSYNSPLH
V gene: TRBV5-3
J gene: TRBJ1-6

CDR3 protein: ASSFSAKRGGGHNEQF
V gene: TRBV7-9
J gene: TRBJ2-1

CDR3 protein: ASSATSGTTDTQY
V gene: TRBV9
J gene: TRBJ2-3

CDR3 protein: ASDEGGTGDYYGYT
V gene: TRBV11-3
J gene: TRBJ1-2

CDR3 protein: ASSTDIAYEQY
V gene: TRBV19
J gene: TRBJ2-7

CDR3 protein: ASLGLSTDTQY
V gene: TRBV2
J gene: TRBJ2-3

CDR3 protein: ASSLGLAGMVTGELF
V gene: TRBV5-1
J gene: TRBJ2-2

CDR3 protein: ASRPGLGTGELF
V gene: TRBV27
J gene: TRBJ2-2

CDR3 protein: ASSQAGTPRVF
V gene: TRBV4-2
J gene: TRBJ1-4

CDR3 protein: ASSPGGSPEAF
V gene: TRBV7-6
J gene: TRBJ1-1

CDR3 protein: ATSSSSSGVPQF
V gene: TRBV15
J gene: TRBJ2-1

CDR3 protein: ASSAFGRAYEQY
V gene: TRBV9
J gene: TRBJ2-7